Each of the 4 T cell receptor beta chains below was sequenced from the same sample in a study of neoadjuvant anti-PD-1 for oral cavity cancer. Assay used: immunoSEQ multiplex PCR; TCRdb lists only in-frame clones, some missing. This sample has some 70,000 clones, with about 88% found just once. Time point: after neoadjuvant nivolumab, at surgical resection. This sample comprised PBMCs, obtained after nivolumab (anti-PD-1) treatment. Receptors originate from a person between 35 and 79 years old with oral cavity squamous cell carcinoma.

A few counts support this clone. The V call is TRBV7-6, the J call TRBJ2-7; D not certain. The V end lost 2 bases, the J end lost 4 bases, and 12 bases lay between the germline ends. Germline CDR1 reads SGHVS; CDR2 reads FNYEAQ. The CDR3 totals 14 residues. This chain's CDR3 is CASSLMVGEYEQYF. In nucleotides, the CDR3 is TGTGCCAGCAGCTTAATGGTAGGAGAGTACGAGCAGTACTTC. The variable domain in full, completed from reference TRBV7-6 and TRBJ2-7, reads GAGVSQSPRYKVTKRGQDVALRCDPISGHVSLYWYRQALGQGPEFLTYFNYEAQQDKSGLPNDRFSAERPEGSISTLTIQRTEQRDSAMYRCASSLMVGEYEQYFGPGTRLTVT.

The V call is TRBV30, the J call TRBJ2-1; the match to TRBD2 covers 9 bases. Germline loops: CDR1 GTSNPN, CDR2 SVGIG (reference sequence). This CDR3 contains 15 residues. V lost 2 bases, J lost 7 bases, and 9 bases stayed unmatched. The CDR3, as DNA: TGTGCCTGGAGTCTGGCGGGAGGGTTTCGTAATGAGCAGTTCTTC. This sequence encodes CAWSLAGGFRNEQFF.

The genes are TRBV5-1 and TRBJ2-3; 9 nucleotides agree with TRBD1. The CDR3 extends over 15 amino acids. Losses at the gene ends were 2 bases for V and 1 base for J; bases not matched to a gene: 2. Germline loops: CDR1 SGHRS, CDR2 YFSETQ. Written as DNA, the CDR3 is TGCGCCAGCAGCTTACAGGGGGCGGGCACAGATACGCAGTATTTT. Translating gives CASSLQGAGTDTQYF.

The chain carries TRBV5-6 and TRBJ2-1; D perhaps matches TRBD2 (6 bases). This CDR3 has 13 amino acids. Germline CDR1 reads SGHDT; CDR2 reads YYEEEE. Between the trimmed V and J ends, which lost 3 bases and 4 bases, there was a span of 8 bases. CDR3 in amino acids: CASSSRGYNEQFF. CDR3 coding DNA: TGTGCCAGCAGCTCCCGGGGGTACAATGAGCAGTTCTTC.